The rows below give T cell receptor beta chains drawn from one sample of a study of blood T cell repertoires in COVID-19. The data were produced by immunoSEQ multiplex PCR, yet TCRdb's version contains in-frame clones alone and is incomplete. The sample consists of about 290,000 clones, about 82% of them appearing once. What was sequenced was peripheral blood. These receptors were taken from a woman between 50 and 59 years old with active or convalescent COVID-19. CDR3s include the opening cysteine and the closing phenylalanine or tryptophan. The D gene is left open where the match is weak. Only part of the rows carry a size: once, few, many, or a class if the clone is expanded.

TGTGCCAGCAGCTTAGCGCCCAGCGGGAGGACAGATACGCAGTATTTT CASSLAPSGRTDTQYF . TRBJ2-3 TRBV7-6 TRBD2
TGTGCCACCAACAGGCAGGCAGGCGGCTACACCTTC CATNRQAGGYTF . TRBJ1-2 TRBV19 .
TGTGCCAGCAGTTTTCCTAGCGGGAGCGCCGGGGAGCTGTTTTTT CASSFPSGSAGELFF . TRBJ2-2 TRBV28 TRBD2
TGCAGCGTTGCGGGGGATGTGGCCTACGAGCAGTACTTC CSVAGDVAYEQYF . TRBJ2-7 TRBV29-1 .
TGTGCCAGCAGTCTAGGACTAGCGGCCAATGAGCAGTTCTTC CASSLGLAANEQFF . TRBJ2-1 TRBV3-1/TRBV3-2 TRBD2
TGCGCCAGCAGCAAGCTAGCGGGAATTAATGAGCAGTTCTTC CASSKLAGINEQFF . TRBJ2-1 TRBV5-1 TRBD2
TGTGCCAGCAGTTTAGCGGGGACTAGCGGGAATGAGCAGTTCTTC CASSLAGTSGNEQFF . TRBJ2-1 TRBV28 TRBD2
TGTGCCAGCAGTCGTGGCGGGAGTGGGTACGAGCAGTACTTC CASSRGGSGYEQYF . TRBJ2-7 TRBV5-8 TRBD2
TGCGCCAGCAGCTTGGGGGGACAGAACGGTCAGCCCCAGCATTTT CASSLGGQNGQPQHF . TRBJ1-5 TRBV5-1 TRBD1
TGTGCCAGCAGTTTATGGTCAGGGGGTCTACAACGGGAAGCTTTCTTT CASSLWSGGLQREAFF . TRBJ1-1 TRBV28 TRBD1
TGTGCCAGCAGGGACAGGAACTATGGCTACACCTTC CASRDRNYGYTF . TRBJ1-2 TRBV2 TRBD1
TGTGCCAGCAGCCAGGACAGGGGGCCATTGAACACTGAAGCTTTCTTT CASSQDRGPLNTEAFF . TRBJ1-1 TRBV28 TRBD1
TGTGCCAGCAGGGAAGTGGGAGGGCCTGGGGGAACCGGGGAGCTGTTTTTT CASREVGGPGGTGELFF once TRBJ2-2 TRBV27 TRBD2
TGTGCCAGCAGCACTTACAACTATGGCTACACCTTC CASSTYNYGYTF . TRBJ1-2 TRBV28 .